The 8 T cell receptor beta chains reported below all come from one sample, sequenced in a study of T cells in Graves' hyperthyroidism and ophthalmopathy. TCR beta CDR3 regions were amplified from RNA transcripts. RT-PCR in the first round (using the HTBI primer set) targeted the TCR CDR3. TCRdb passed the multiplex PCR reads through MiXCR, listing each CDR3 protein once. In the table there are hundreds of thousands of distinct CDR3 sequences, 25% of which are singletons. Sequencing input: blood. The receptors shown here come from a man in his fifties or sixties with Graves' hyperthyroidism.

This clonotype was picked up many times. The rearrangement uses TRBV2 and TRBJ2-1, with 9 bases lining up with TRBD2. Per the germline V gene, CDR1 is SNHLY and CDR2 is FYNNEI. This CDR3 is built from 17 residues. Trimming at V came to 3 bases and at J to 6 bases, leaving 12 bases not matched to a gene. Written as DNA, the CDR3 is TGTGCCAGCAGTGATAAGGGCATCGGGACTAGCCCCAATGAGCAGTTCTTC. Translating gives CASSDKGIGTSPNEQFF.

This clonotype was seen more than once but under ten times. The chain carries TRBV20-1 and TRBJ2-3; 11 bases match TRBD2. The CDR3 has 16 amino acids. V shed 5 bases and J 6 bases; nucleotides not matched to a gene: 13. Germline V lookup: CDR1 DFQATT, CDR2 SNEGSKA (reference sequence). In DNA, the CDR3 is TGCAGTGCTTATGAAACTAGCGGGAGCGGTCGGGATACGCAGTATTTT. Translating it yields CSAYETSGSGRDTQYF.

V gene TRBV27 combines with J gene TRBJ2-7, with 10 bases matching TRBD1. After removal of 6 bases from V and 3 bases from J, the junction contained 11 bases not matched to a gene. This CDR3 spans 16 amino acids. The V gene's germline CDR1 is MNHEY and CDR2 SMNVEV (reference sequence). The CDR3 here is CASRGLGTGADYEQYF. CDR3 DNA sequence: TGTGCCAGCAGGGGACTCGGGACAGGGGCCGACTACGAGCAGTACTTC.

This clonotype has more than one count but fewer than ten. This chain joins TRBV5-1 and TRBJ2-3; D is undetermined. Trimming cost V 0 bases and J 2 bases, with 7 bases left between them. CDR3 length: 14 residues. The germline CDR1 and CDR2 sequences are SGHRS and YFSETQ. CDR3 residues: CASSLERPTDTQYF. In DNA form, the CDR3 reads TGCGCCAGCAGCTTGGAGAGGCCCACAGATACGCAGTATTTT.

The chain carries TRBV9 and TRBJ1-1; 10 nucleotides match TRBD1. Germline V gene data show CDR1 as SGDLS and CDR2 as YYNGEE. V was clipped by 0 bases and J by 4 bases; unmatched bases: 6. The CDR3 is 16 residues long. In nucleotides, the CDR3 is TGTGCCAGCAGCGTAGGCCCGGACAGGGGGGGCACTGAAGCTTTCTTT. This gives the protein CASSVGPDRGGTEAFF.

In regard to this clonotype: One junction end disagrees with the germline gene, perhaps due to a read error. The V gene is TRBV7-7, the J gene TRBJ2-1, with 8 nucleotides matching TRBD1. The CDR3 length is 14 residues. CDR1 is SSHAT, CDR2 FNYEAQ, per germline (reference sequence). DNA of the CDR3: TGTGCTAGCAGTCCCGGGACAGGTCACAATGAGCAGTTCTTC. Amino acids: CASSPGTGHNEQFF.

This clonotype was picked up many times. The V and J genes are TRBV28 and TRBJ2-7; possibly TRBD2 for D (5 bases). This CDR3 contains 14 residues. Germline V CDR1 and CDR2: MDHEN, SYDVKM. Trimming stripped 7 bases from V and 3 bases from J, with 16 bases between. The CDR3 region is CASKNPGSHYEQYF. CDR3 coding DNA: TGTGCCAGCAAAAATCCGGGATCACACTACGAGCAGTACTTC.

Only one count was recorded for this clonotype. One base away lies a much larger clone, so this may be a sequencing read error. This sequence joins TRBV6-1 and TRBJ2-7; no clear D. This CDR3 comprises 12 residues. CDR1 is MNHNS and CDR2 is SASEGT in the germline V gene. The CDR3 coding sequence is TGTGCCAGCTCGTACCTTTCCTACGGGCAGTACTTC. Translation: CASSYLSYGQYF.